One and the same sample provided the 17 T cell receptor beta chains below, sequenced in a study of beta chain features in type 1 diabetes. Reverse transcription of all isolated RNA meant that expressed TCRB transcripts were sequenced. Data came from immunoSEQ multiplex PCR; TCRdb stores just in-frame clones and leaves some out. The sample gives around 310,000 clones, roughly 11% of which show up once; under 0.02% is in the top ten. Sequenced: naive CD4+ T cells from blood. The receptors shown here come from a woman aged 25 to 39 in good health.

This clone was recorded many times. This chain joins TRBV7-9 and TRBJ2-5, with 9 bases that match TRBD1. The CDR3 spans 13 residues. Germline-derived CDR1 and CDR2 are SEHNR and FQNEAQ (reference sequence). J gave up 5 bases and V 8 bases, and 6 bases lay outside the gene matches. The CDR3 region has the DNA TGTGCCAGCCTGAGGACAGGGGACGAGACCCAGTACTTC. Encoded protein: CASLRTGDETQYF.

The gene calls are TRBV18 and TRBJ2-1; the D gene is possibly TRBD2 (6 bases). CDR3 size: 15 residues. The germline V gene has CDR1 KGHSH and CDR2 LQKENI. V lost 3 bases, J lost 5 bases, and 14 bases lay in between. The CDR3 loop is CASSPPAGRDNEQFF. The CDR3 DNA reads TGTGCCAGCTCACCTCCCGCGGGGCGGGACAATGAGCAGTTCTTC.

CDR3 sequence: CASSLARTGVGEAFF. In nucleotides, the CDR3 is TGTGCCAGCAGCTTAGCGCGTACAGGGGTAGGAGAAGCTTTCTTT. The gene calls are TRBV7-9 and TRBJ1-1; 7 bases align to TRBD1. Germline values: CDR1 SEHNR, CDR2 FQNEAQ (reference sequence). The CDR3 loop spans 15 amino acids. Trimming cost V 0 bases and J 8 bases; bases outside gene matches: 9.

A few counts support this clone. The rearrangement joins TRBV28 to TRBJ2-5; TRBD2 agrees at 15 bases. Germline CDR1 and CDR2: MDHEN and SYDVKM. V shed 6 bases, J shed 4 bases, and the junction held 6 bases outside the gene matches. CDR3 length: 16 amino acids. The CDR3 DNA reads TGTGCCAGCAGGCGCGGACTAGCGGGAGGGCGAGAGACCCAGTACTTC. It specifies CASRRGLAGGRETQYF.

V gene TRBV5-1 combines with J gene TRBJ2-6; possibly TRBD1 for D (6 bases). Trimming pared 4 bases from V and 1 base from J, leaving 21 bases between. CDR1 and CDR2 from the germline V gene are SGHRS and YFSETQ. The CDR3 runs to 19 residues. Written as DNA, the CDR3 is TGCGCCAGCAGCGGGGACGCTGGGACAAGGTTTTCTGGGGCCAACGTCCTGACTTTC. It translates to CASSGDAGTRFSGANVLTF.

This clone was observed a few times. The chain carries TRBV2 and TRBJ1-2; the D gene is possibly TRBD1 (5 bases). The CDR3 totals 15 residues. Germline values: CDR1 SNHLY, CDR2 FYNNEI. Trimming removed 5 bases from V and 1 base from J, with 14 bases in between. The CDR3 spells CASSFGQRNNYGYTF. The CDR3 region has the DNA TGTGCCAGCAGTTTCGGACAACGTAATAACTATGGCTACACCTTC.

CDR3 coding DNA: TGTGCCAGCTCACCAACTCCCGCGCCCGGGGGAGCCAAAAACATTCAGTACTTC. Translation gives CASSPTPAPGGAKNIQYF. This sequence joins TRBV18 and TRBJ2-4; a possible D gene is TRBD2 (6 bases). The CDR3 contains 18 residues. V lost 2 bases to trimming and J lost 0 bases, with 17 bases between them. Germline V gene lookup returns CDR1 KGHSH and CDR2 LQKENI.

The CDR3, as DNA: TGTGCCAGCAGCTTGGCTCTGCTAGAAGAGACCCAGTACTTC. As protein: CASSLALLEETQYF. V gene TRBV5-4 combines with J gene TRBJ2-5; the D is unclear. Trimming removed 0 bases from V and 3 bases from J, with 9 bases in between. This CDR3 is 14 amino acids long. Germline-derived CDR1 and CDR2 are SGHNT and YYREEE (reference sequence).

This clone was detected a few times. The chain carries TRBV5-1 and TRBJ1-2; TRBD1 might be the D (6 bases). Trimming cost V 4 bases and J 4 bases, with 17 bases left between them. The CDR3 has 15 amino acids. Per germline, CDR1 SGHRS and CDR2 YFSETQ. CDR3 coding DNA: TGCGCCAGCAGCACCGGACAGCCCGAAGTCTATGGCTACACCTTC. It is translated as CASSTGQPEVYGYTF.

This clone was found a few times. V usage is TRBV4-3 and J usage is TRBJ2-4; 7 bases map to TRBD2. Losses at the gene ends were 4 bases for V and 7 bases for J; bases not matched to a gene: 10. The germline CDR1 and CDR2 sequences are LGHNA and YSLEER. This CDR3 region has 15 residues. The chain's CDR3 is CASSRSGSGGNIQYF. In DNA form, the CDR3 reads TGCGCCAGCAGCCGGAGCGGGTCCGGGGGGAACATTCAGTACTTC.

This clone was observed a few times. Within the sample, other DNA sequences also encode this same CDR3. The chain recombines TRBV6-5 with TRBJ2-7, with 10 positions matching TRBD2. This CDR3 region has 15 residues. CDR1 and CDR2 from the germline V gene are MNHEY and SVGAGI. J lost 3 bases, V lost 0 bases, and 2 bases had no gene match. The CDR3 loop reads CASSYSASGSYEQYF. In nucleotides, the CDR3 is TGTGCCAGCAGTTACTCGGCTAGCGGGAGCTACGAGCAGTACTTC.

This clone has a handful of counts. The chain couples TRBV6-5 to TRBJ2-2, with D unresolved. CDR1 MNHEY and CDR2 SVGAGI come from the germline V gene. This CDR3 spans 15 amino acids. V was pared by 0 bases and J by 7 bases, with 12 bases between. The CDR3 coding sequence is TGTGCCAGCAGTTACTCGTATCGGTTGGTCGGGGAGCTGTTTTTT. It yields the protein CASSYSYRLVGELFF.

The sample holds a few counts of this clone. Other DNA sequences within the sample encode an identical CDR3. The chain joins TRBV2 to TRBJ1-5; D is ambiguous. The CDR3 runs 14 residues. Trimming left V 3 bases short and J 4 bases short, with 10 bases between. Germline CDR1 is SNHLY and CDR2 is FYNNEI. CDR3 sequence (DNA): TGTGCCAGCAGTGACCGGGGTCGGAATCAGCCCCAGCATTTT. This codes for CASSDRGRNQPQHF.

There are a few counts of this clone. V is TRBV28 and J is TRBJ2-7; D remains ambiguous. Germline values: CDR1 MDHEN, CDR2 SYDVKM. CDR3 length: 11 residues. V was trimmed by 7 bases and J by 2 bases, leaving 6 bases between them. Here the CDR3 DNA reads TGTGCCAGCAACGGTCCCTACGAGCAGTACTTC. Translation: CASNGPYEQYF. Full variable domain (remainder filled in from reference TRBV28 and TRBJ2-7): DVKVTQSSRYLVKRTGEKVFLECVQDMDHENMFWYRQDPGLGLRLIYFSYDVKMKEKGDIPEGYSVSREKKERFSLILESASTNQTSMYLCASNGPYEQYFGPGTRLTVT.

This clone occurred a few times. The gene calls are TRBV28 and TRBJ2-1; 11 positions match TRBD2. Per the germline V gene, CDR1 is MDHEN and CDR2 is SYDVKM. The CDR3 runs to 16 residues. Trimming took 4 bases from V and 3 from J; bases not matched to a gene: 5. The chain's CDR3 is CASSSLAGGVYNEQFF. CDR3 DNA: TGTGCCAGCAGTTCTCTAGCGGGAGGCGTCTACAATGAGCAGTTCTTC. Using reference TRBV28 and TRBJ2-1 for the parts outside the CDR3, the full variable domain is DVKVTQSSRYLVKRTGEKVFLECVQDMDHENMFWYRQDPGLGLRLIYFSYDVKMKEKGDIPEGYSVSREKKERFSLILESASTNQTSMYLCASSSLAGGVYNEQFFGPGTRLTVL.

This clone was observed a handful of times. The rearrangement links TRBV25-1 to TRBJ1-5; the D gene is possibly TRBD1 (5 bases). The CDR3 runs 15 residues. V was clipped by 1 base and J by 4 bases, with 11 bases between them. Germline V lookup: CDR1 MGHDK, CDR2 SYGVNS. CDR3 coding DNA: TGTGCCAGCAGTGAATGGGGGGGGATTAATCAGCCCCAGCATTTT. It codes for CASSEWGGINQPQHF.

This chain uses TRBV30 with TRBJ1-4, with 7 bases fitting TRBD1. The CDR3 runs to 12 residues. CDR1 is GTSNPN and CDR2 is SVGIG in the germline V gene (reference sequence). V was clipped by 3 bases and J by 7 bases; unmatched bases: 2. The CDR3 sequence is CAWSQGGEKLFF. The CDR3 DNA reads as TGTGCCTGGAGCCAGGGGGGTGAAAAACTGTTTTTT. Full variable domain (remainder filled in from reference TRBV30 and TRBJ1-4): SQTIHQWPATLVQPVGSPLSLECTVEGTSNPNLYWYRQAAGRGLQLLFYSVGIGQISSEVPQNLSASRPQDRQFILSSKKLLLSDSGFYLCAWSQGGEKLFFGSGTQLSVL.